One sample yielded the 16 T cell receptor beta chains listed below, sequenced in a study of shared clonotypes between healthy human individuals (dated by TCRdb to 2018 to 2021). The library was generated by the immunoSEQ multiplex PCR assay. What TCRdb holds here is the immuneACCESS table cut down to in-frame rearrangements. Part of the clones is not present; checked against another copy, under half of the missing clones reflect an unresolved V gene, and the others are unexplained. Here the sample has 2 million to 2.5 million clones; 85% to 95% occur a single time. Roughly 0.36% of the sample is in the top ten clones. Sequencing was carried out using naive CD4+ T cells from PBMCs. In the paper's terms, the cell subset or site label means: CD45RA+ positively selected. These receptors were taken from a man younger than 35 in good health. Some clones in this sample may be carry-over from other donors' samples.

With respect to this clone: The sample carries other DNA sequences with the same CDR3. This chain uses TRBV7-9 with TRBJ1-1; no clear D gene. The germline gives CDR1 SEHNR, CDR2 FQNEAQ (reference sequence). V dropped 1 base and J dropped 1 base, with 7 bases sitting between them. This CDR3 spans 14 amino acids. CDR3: CASSLDSANTEAFF. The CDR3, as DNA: TGTGCCAGCAGCTTAGATTCCGCGAACACTGAAGCTTTCTTT.

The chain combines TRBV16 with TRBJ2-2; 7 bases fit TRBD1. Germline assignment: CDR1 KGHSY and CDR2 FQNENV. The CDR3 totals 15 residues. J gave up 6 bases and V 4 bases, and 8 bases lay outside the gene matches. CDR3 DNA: TGTGCCAGCAGCCCATTCGGGACAGTCCCCGGGGAGCTGTTTTTT. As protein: CASSPFGTVPGELFF.

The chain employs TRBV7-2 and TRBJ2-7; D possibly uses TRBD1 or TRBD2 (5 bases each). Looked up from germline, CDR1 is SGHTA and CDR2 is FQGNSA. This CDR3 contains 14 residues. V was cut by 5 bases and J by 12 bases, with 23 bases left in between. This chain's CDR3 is CASSVIQDGAGAYF. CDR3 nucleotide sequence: TGTGCCAGCAGCGTAATACAAGACGGGGCCGGGGCGTACTTC.

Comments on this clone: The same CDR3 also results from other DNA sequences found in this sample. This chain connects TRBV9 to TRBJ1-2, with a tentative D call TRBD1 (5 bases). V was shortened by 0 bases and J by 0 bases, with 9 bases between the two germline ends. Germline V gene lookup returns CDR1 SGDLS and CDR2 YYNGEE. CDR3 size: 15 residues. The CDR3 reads CASSVGGAANYGYTF. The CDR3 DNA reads TGTGCCAGCAGCGTAGGAGGGGCTGCTAACTATGGCTACACCTTC.

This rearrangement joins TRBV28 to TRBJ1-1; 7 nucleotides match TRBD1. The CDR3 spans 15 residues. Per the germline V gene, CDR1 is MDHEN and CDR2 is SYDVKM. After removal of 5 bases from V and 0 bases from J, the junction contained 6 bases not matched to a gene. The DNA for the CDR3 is TGTGCCAGCAGTGTCTACAGGGGCATGAACACTGAAGCTTTCTTT. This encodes CASSVYRGMNTEAFF.

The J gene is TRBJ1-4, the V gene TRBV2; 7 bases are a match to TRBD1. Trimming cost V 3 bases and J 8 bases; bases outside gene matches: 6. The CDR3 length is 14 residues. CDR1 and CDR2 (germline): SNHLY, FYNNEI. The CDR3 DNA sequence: TGTGCCAGCAGTGAGAGGACAGGTTTGGAAAAACTGTTTTTT. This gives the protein CASSERTGLEKLFF.

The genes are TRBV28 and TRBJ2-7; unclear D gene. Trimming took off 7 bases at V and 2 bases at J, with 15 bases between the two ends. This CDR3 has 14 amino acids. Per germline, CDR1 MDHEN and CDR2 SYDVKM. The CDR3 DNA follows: TGTGCCAGCAATGTTGTGTTGGACCCCTACGAGCAGTACTTC. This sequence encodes CASNVVLDPYEQYF. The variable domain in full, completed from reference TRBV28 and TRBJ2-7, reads DVKVTQSSRYLVKRTGEKVFLECVQDMDHENMFWYRQDPGLGLRLIYFSYDVKMKEKGDIPEGYSVSREKKERFSLILESASTNQTSMYLCASNVVLDPYEQYFGPGTRLTVT.

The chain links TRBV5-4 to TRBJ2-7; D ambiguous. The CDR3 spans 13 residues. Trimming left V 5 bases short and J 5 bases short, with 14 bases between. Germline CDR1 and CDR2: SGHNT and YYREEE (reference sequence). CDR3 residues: CASSSVAAHEQYF. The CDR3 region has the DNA TGTGCCAGCAGTTCGGTGGCAGCCCACGAGCAGTACTTC.

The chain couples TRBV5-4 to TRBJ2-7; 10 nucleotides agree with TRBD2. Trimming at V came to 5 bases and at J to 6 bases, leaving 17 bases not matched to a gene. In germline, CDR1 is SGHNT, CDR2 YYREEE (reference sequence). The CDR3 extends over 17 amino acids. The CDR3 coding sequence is TGTGCCAGCAGTCCGGATATATCTAGCGGGAGTCGAGGCGAGCAGTACTTC. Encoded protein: CASSPDISSGSRGEQYF.

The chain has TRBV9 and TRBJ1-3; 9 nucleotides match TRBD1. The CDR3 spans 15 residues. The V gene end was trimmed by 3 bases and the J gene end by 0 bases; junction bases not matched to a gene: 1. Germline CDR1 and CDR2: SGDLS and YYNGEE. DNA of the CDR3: TGTGCCAGCAGCGGGACAGGGGACTCTGGAAACACCATATATTTT. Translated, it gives CASSGTGDSGNTIYF.

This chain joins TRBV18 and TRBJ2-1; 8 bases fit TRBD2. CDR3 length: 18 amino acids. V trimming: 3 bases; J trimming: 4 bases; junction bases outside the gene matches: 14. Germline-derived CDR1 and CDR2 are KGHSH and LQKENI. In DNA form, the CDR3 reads TGTGCCAGCTCACCCCCCCTTGGTCGCGGGAGGAGGTACAATGAGCAGTTCTTC. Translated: CASSPPLGRGRRYNEQFF.

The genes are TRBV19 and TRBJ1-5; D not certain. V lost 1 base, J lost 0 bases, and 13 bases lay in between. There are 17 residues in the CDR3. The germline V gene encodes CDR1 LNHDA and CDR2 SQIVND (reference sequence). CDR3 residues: CASSIVFWHDSNQPQHF. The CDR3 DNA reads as TGTGCCAGTAGTATAGTCTTCTGGCACGATAGCAATCAGCCCCAGCATTTT. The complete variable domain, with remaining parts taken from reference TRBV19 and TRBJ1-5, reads DGGITQSPKYLFRKEGQNVTLSCEQNLNHDAMYWYRQDPGQGLRLIYYSQIVNDFQKGDIAEGYSVSREKKESFPLTVTSAQKNPTAFYLCASSIVFWHDSNQPQHFGDGTRLSIL.

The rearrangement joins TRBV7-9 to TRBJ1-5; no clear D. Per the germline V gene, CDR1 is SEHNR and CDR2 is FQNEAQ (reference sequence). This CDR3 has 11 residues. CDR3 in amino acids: CPALFRQPQHF. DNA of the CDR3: TGTCCCGCACTATTCCGGCAGCCCCAGCATTTT. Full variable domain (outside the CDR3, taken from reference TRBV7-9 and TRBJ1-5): DTGVSQNPRHKITKRGQNVTFRCDPISEHNRLYWYRQTLGQGPEFLTYFQNEAQLEKSRLLSDRFSAERPKGSFSTLEIQRTEQGDSAMYLCPALFRQPQHFGDGTRLSIL.

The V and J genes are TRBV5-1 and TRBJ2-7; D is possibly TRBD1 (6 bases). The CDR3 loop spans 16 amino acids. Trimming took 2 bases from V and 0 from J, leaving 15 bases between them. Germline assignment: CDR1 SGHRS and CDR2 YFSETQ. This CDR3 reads CASSFNRDTSSYEQYF. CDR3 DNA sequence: TGCGCCAGCAGCTTCAACAGGGATACTAGCTCCTACGAGCAGTACTTC.

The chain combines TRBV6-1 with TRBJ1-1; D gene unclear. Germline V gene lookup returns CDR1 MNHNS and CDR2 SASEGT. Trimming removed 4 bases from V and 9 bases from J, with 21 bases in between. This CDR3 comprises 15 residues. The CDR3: CASSVRGSSGQKAFF. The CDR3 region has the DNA TGTGCCAGCAGTGTGAGAGGTTCTAGTGGGCAGAAAGCTTTCTTT.

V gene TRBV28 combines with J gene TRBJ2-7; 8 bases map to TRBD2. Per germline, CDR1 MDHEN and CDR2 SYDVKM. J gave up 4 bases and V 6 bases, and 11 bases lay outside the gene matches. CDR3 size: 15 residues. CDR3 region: CASSRGGTRPYEQYF. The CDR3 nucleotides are TGTGCCAGCAGCCGGGGGGGGACTAGACCATACGAGCAGTACTTC. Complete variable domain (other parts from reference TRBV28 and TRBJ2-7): DVKVTQSSRYLVKRTGEKVFLECVQDMDHENMFWYRQDPGLGLRLIYFSYDVKMKEKGDIPEGYSVSREKKERFSLILESASTNQTSMYLCASSRGGTRPYEQYFGPGTRLTVT.